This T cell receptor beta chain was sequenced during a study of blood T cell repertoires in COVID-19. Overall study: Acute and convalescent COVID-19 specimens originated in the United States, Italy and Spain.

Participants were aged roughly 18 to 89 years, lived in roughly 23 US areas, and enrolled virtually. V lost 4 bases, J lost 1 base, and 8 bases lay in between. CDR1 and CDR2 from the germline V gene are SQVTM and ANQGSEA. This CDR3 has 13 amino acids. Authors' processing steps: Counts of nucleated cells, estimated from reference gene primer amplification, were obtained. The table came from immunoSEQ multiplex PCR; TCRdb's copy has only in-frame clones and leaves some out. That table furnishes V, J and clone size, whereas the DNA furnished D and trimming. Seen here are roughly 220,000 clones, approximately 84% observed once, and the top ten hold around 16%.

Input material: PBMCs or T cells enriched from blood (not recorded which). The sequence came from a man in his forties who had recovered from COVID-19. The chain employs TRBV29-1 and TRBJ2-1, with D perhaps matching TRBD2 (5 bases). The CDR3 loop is CSVGRPSYNEQFF. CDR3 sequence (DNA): TGCAGCGTTGGGAGGCCTTCCTACAATGAGCAGTTCTTC.